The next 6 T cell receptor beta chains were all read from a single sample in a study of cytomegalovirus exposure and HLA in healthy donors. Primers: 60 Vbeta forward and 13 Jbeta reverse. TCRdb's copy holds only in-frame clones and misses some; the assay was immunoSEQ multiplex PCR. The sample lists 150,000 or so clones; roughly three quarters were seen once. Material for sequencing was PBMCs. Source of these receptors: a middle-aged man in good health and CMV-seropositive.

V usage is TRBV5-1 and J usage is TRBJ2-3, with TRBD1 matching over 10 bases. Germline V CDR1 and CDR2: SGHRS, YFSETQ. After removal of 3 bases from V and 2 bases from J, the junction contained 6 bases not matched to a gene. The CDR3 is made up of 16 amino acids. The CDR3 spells CASSSWTGGDTDTQYF. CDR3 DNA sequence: TGCGCCAGCAGCTCATGGACAGGGGGTGACACAGATACGCAGTATTTT.

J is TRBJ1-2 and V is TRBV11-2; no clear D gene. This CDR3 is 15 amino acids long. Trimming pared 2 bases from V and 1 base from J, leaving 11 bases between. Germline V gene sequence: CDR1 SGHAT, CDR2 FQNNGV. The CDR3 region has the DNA TGTGCCAGCAGCTTAATTAGATTTAGTAACTATGGCTACACCTTC. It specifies CASSLIRFSNYGYTF.

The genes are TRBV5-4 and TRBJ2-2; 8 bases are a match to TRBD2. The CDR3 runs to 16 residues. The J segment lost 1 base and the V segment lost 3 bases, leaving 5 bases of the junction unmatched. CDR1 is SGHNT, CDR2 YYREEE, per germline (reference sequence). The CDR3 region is CASSSERGQNTGELFF. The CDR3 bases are TGTGCCAGCAGCTCCGAGCGGGGGCAGAACACCGGGGAGCTGTTTTTT.

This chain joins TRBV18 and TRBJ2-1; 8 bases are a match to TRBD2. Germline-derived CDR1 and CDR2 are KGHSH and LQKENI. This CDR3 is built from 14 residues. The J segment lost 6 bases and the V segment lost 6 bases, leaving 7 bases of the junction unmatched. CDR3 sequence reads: CASSGGGYGNEQFF. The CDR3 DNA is TGTGCCAGCTCTGGCGGGGGGTACGGCAATGAGCAGTTCTTC.

The CDR3 loop reads CASSGKSDSNQPQHF. The CDR3 nucleotides read TGTGCCAGCAGTGGAAAAAGCGATAGCAATCAGCCCCAGCATTTT. The genes are TRBV6-1 and TRBJ1-5; the D is unclear. CDR1 MNHNS and CDR2 SASEGT come from the germline V gene. This CDR3 is built from 15 residues. V was cut by 4 bases and J by 0 bases, with 10 bases left in between.

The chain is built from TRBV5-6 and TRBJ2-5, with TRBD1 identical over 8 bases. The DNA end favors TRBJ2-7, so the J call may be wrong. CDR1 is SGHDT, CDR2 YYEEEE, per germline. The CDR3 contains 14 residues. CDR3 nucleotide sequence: TGTGCCAGCAGCTTGGTGGACAGGGCCTACGAGCAGTACTTC. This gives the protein CASSLVDRAYEQYF.